The next 19 T cell receptor beta chains were all read from a single sample in a study of T cells after yellow fever vaccination. From the 5' RACE reads, TCRdb called clonotypes with MiXCR, one entry per CDR3 protein. The sample holds 200,000 to 300,000 distinct CDR3 sequences, over 10% seen once. The sample in question was CD4+ T cells sorted from PBMCs, obtained 45 days after the yellow fever booster vaccination. All receptors come from a man under 40 who received the YFV17D yellow fever vaccine.

This clonotype was recorded a few times. V and J are TRBV6-1 and TRBJ1-3, with a tentative D call TRBD1 (5 bases). CDR3 size: 14 residues. Germline V gene data show CDR1 as MNHNS and CDR2 as SASEGT. The V end was cut by 4 bases, the J end by 3 bases, with 10 bases between. CDR3 residues: CASSAGSFGNTIYF. The CDR3 coding sequence is TGTGCCAGCAGTGCAGGGTCTTTTGGAAACACCATATATTTT.

This clonotype was seen a few times. The chain joins TRBV4-3 to TRBJ1-2, with D uncertain. The V gene's germline CDR1 is LGHNA and CDR2 YSLEER. V lost 1 base to trimming and J lost 0 bases, with 12 bases between them. CDR3 size: 16 residues. CDR3 nucleotide sequence: TGCGCCAGCAGCCAAGGAGCGGCCTCAGCTAACTATGGCTACACCTTC. Protein sequence: CASSQGAASANYGYTF.

This clonotype was seen a handful of times. This chain uses TRBV5-1 with TRBJ2-3; TRBD2 matches 10 bases. CDR3 length: 15 amino acids. The ends lost 4 bases at V and 1 base at J; junction bases unmatched: 3. Germline V gene sequence: CDR1 SGHRS, CDR2 YFSETQ. The CDR3 coding sequence is TGCGCCAGCAGCCCGCTAGCGGGGGGCACAGATACGCAGTATTTT. It translates to CASSPLAGGTDTQYF.

This clonotype has at least ten counts. The V and J genes are TRBV20-1 and TRBJ2-1; 11 bases map to TRBD2. The ends lost 1 base at V and 9 bases at J; junction bases unmatched: 5. There are 14 residues in the CDR3. Looked up from germline, CDR1 is DFQATT and CDR2 is SNEGSKA (reference sequence). The CDR3 region is CSARVASGRSEQFF. As DNA, the CDR3 is TGCAGTGCTAGAGTGGCTAGCGGGAGGAGTGAGCAGTTCTTC.

This clonotype has just a few counts. This sequence joins TRBV7-2 and TRBJ2-5; no reliable D call. Per the germline V gene, CDR1 is SGHTA and CDR2 is FQGNSA. The CDR3 length is 13 residues. The V end lost 2 bases, the J end lost 9 bases, and 13 bases lay between the germline ends. CDR3 region: CASSLTQSVAQYF. DNA of the CDR3: TGTGCCAGCAGCTTAACACAGTCCGTAGCCCAGTACTTC.

This clonotype turned up a few times. J is TRBJ2-7 and V is TRBV20-1; D unclear. Trimming took 2 bases from V and 3 from J, leaving 5 bases between them. Germline V gene lookup returns CDR1 DFQATT and CDR2 SNEGSKA (reference sequence). CDR3 length: 11 amino acids. The CDR3 is CSARRGYEQYF. For the CDR3, the DNA is TGCAGTGCTAGACGTGGCTACGAGCAGTACTTC.

This clonotype was recorded a few times. J is TRBJ1-5 and V is TRBV9; no reliable D call. The CDR3 extends over 16 amino acids. Trimming pared 0 bases from V and 0 bases from J, leaving 10 bases between. Germline V gene sequence: CDR1 SGDLS, CDR2 YYNGEE. CDR3: CASSVAPRYSNQPQHF. In nucleotides, the CDR3 is TGTGCCAGCAGCGTAGCTCCCAGATATAGCAATCAGCCCCAGCATTTT.

For the CDR3, the DNA is TGTGCCAGCAGTTTCCATGGCTACACCTTC. It codes for CASSFHGYTF. The V call is TRBV12-3 or TRBV12-4, the J call TRBJ1-2; D gene unclear. Trimming cost V 3 bases and J 6 bases, with 2 bases left between them. The CDR3 covers 10 residues.

This clonotype was seen only a few times. The chain joins TRBV20-1 to TRBJ2-7; the D is unclear. Germline CDR1 reads DFQATT; CDR2 reads SNEGSKA (reference sequence). The CDR3 covers 12 residues. V was cut by 1 base and J by 1 base, with 5 bases left in between. The CDR3 nucleotides are TGCAGTGCTAGAGGAGTATCCTACGAGCAGTACTTC. It specifies CSARGVSYEQYF.

Here the CDR3 reads CASSLDSEITEAFF. The CDR3 nucleotides are TGTGCCAGCAGCTTAGATTCTGAAATCACCGAAGCTTTCTTT. This chain links TRBV7-9 with TRBJ1-1; D not resolved. Trimming shortened V by 1 base and J by 8 bases, and 14 bases separated the two germline ends. The CDR3 length is 14 residues. The germline CDR1 and CDR2 sequences are SEHNR and FQNEAQ (reference sequence).

This clonotype was picked up many times. This chain connects TRBV7-2 to TRBJ2-7; the D gene could be TRBD1 or TRBD2 (5 bases each). V was trimmed by 5 bases and J by 0 bases, leaving 20 bases between them. This CDR3 has 17 amino acids. Germline CDR1 SGHTA, CDR2 FQGNSA. CDR3 in amino acids: CASSTRGGAEISYEQYF. CDR3 sequence (DNA): TGTGCCAGCAGCACACGTGGGGGAGCGGAAATCTCCTACGAGCAGTACTTC.

This clonotype was seen a handful of times. The rearrangement joins TRBV24-1 to TRBJ2-3; the match to TRBD2 covers 12 bases. The CDR3 extends over 16 amino acids. Trimming at V came to 9 bases and at J to 6 bases, leaving 12 bases not matched to a gene. Germline values: CDR1 KGHDR, CDR2 SFDVKD. Written as DNA, the CDR3 is TGTGCCACCTCAAAGACTAGCGGGAGAAAAGAGGATACGCAGTATTTT. This codes for CATSKTSGRKEDTQYF.

This clonotype was counted a few times. The chain has TRBV9 and TRBJ2-3; D may be TRBD1 or TRBD2 (5 bases each). V lost 6 bases and J 6 bases, leaving 17 bases between the germline ends. The CDR3 runs to 14 residues. Per the germline V gene, CDR1 is SGDLS and CDR2 is YYNGEE. The CDR3 DNA sequence: TGTGCCAGCACCTCGGGGCAGGTGGCGGATACGCAGTATTTT. Protein product: CASTSGQVADTQYF.

The V and J genes are TRBV5-6 and TRBJ2-1; no reliable D call. The CDR3 contains 11 residues. V lost 0 bases, J lost 10 bases, and 5 bases lay in between. Per the germline V gene, CDR1 is SGHDT and CDR2 is YYEEEE. CDR3 region: CASSLAQEQFF. The CDR3 DNA sequence: TGTGCCAGCAGCTTGGCCCAGGAGCAGTTCTTC.

In its sample, this clonotype was seen many times. The chain is built from TRBV20-1 and TRBJ2-1; a weak D match, TRBD2 (5 bases). Trimming took 3 bases from V and 0 from J, leaving 9 bases between them. Looked up from germline, CDR1 is DFQATT and CDR2 is SNEGSKA (reference sequence). There are 14 residues in the CDR3. The CDR3 nucleotides are TGCAGTGCTAGGGCGGGCACCTCCTACAATGAGCAGTTCTTC. Translating gives CSARAGTSYNEQFF.

This chain joins TRBV9 and TRBJ2-7; D is possibly TRBD1 (6 bases). Germline V gene data show CDR1 as SGDLS and CDR2 as YYNGEE. The CDR3 covers 13 residues. V gave up 2 bases and J gave up 3 bases, with 9 bases separating them. CDR3: CASSVSDSYEQYF. DNA for the CDR3: TGTGCCAGCAGCGTGTCGGACAGCTACGAGCAGTACTTC.

This chain uses TRBV10-3 with TRBJ2-7; perhaps D is TRBD1 or TRBD2 (5 bases each). V was cut by 8 bases and J by 6 bases, with 23 bases left in between. Germline values: CDR1 ENHRY, CDR2 SYGVKD. This CDR3 is 15 amino acids long. The CDR3 here is CAISLTGTGLAEQYF. In DNA, the CDR3 is TGTGCCATCTCCCTAACCGGGACGGGGCTTGCCGAGCAGTACTTC.

This clonotype was counted only a few times. The chain carries TRBV30 and TRBJ2-7; D is uncertain. The CDR3 covers 15 residues. The ends were cut back, 1 base at V and 0 bases at J, with 13 bases in the middle. Germline assignment: CDR1 GTSNPN and CDR2 SVGIG (reference sequence). CDR3 residues: CAWSGLIVSSYEQYF. The CDR3 DNA follows: TGTGCCTGGAGTGGTTTAATAGTTAGCTCCTACGAGCAGTACTTC. Combining the CDR3 with reference TRBV30 and TRBJ2-7 gives the whole variable domain SQTIHQWPATLVQPVGSPLSLECTVEGTSNPNLYWYRQAAGRGLQLLFYSVGIGQISSEVPQNLSASRPQDRQFILSSKKLLLSDSGFYLCAWSGLIVSSYEQYFGPGTRLTVT.

The DNA for the CDR3 is TGTGCCAGCAGCTTAGTTCGGACAGGGAACACCGGGGAGCTGTTTTTT. Translating it yields CASSLVRTGNTGELFF. The rearrangement uses TRBV7-8 and TRBJ2-2; 7 positions agree with TRBD1. Germline lookup yields CDR1 SGHVS and CDR2 FQNEAQ. Germline trimming cut 1 base from V and 1 base from J; bases unmatched to any gene: 3. CDR3 length: 16 residues.